The 29 T cell receptor beta chains below were found in one sample sequenced in a study of OX40 agonist ivuxolimab in advanced cancers. Libraries were prepared by immunoSEQ multiplex PCR; TCRdb keeps only in-frame clonotypes and omits some of them. Of approximately 26,000 clones listed, around 83% are singletons. The starting material was CD4+ or CD8+ T cells sorted from blood, obtained in a trial of the OX40 agonist ivuxolimab. The receptors were sampled from an adult with an advanced solid tumor such as melanoma, head and neck, liver or kidney cancer.

The V call is TRBV5-8, the J call TRBJ2-1; the match to TRBD2 covers 8 bases. The CDR3 is made up of 16 amino acids. Unmatched junction bases numbered 6, after V lost 0 bases and J lost 4 bases. The germline gives CDR1 SGHTS, CDR2 YDEGEE. For the CDR3, the DNA is TGTGCCAGCAGCTTGGAACGGGAGCGGGGGTACAATGAGCAGTTCTTC. Its translation: CASSLERERGYNEQFF.

CDR3 region: CATSREGGRKYSEQFF. CDR3 nucleotides: TGTGCCACCAGCAGAGAGGGCGGGAGGAAGTATAGTGAGCAGTTCTTC. The chain has TRBV15 and TRBJ2-1; 8 positions agree with TRBD2. CDR1 LNHNV and CDR2 YYDKDF come from the germline V gene (reference sequence). This CDR3 region has 16 residues. V was pared by 0 bases and J by 9 bases, with 10 bases of the junction left unmatched.

The J gene is TRBJ2-2, the V gene TRBV7-2; 9 nucleotides align to TRBD2. The junction had 0 bases not matched to a gene; V was cut back by 3 bases and J by 4 bases. Germline loops: CDR1 SGHTA, CDR2 FQGNSA. The CDR3 totals 14 residues. CDR3 amino acids: CASSLTSGTGELFF. For the CDR3, the DNA is TGTGCCAGCAGCTTGACTAGCGGCACCGGGGAGCTGTTTTTT.

J is TRBJ2-7 and V is TRBV6-6, with TRBD1 identical over 8 bases. The V gene end was trimmed by 2 bases and the J gene end by 3 bases; junction bases not matched to a gene: 6. CDR1 is MNHNY, CDR2 SVGAGI, per germline (reference sequence). CDR3 size: 15 residues. Here the CDR3 reads CASSYDQGAYYEQYF. CDR3 sequence (DNA): TGTGCCAGCAGTTACGATCAGGGGGCTTACTACGAGCAGTACTTC.

This sequence joins TRBV5-8 and TRBJ2-4, with a weak D call TRBD1 (5 bases). The length of the CDR3 is 12 residues. The V end lost 4 bases, the J end lost 6 bases, and 8 bases lay between the germline ends. Germline values: CDR1 SGHTS, CDR2 YDEGEE. In DNA form, the CDR3 reads TGTGCCAGCAGCCTCACAGGAAACATTCAGTACTTC. It specifies CASSLTGNIQYF.

The genes are TRBV7-8 and TRBJ2-1; D is unresolved. The CDR3 is 15 residues long. V was cut by 0 bases and J by 2 bases, with 8 bases left in between. The V gene's germline CDR1 is SGHVS and CDR2 FQNEAQ. The CDR3 nucleotides read TGTGCCAGCAGCTTAGCGGACCTAGCCTACAATGAGCAGTTCTTC. This translates into CASSLADLAYNEQFF.

The genes are TRBV28 and TRBJ1-1; D might be TRBD1 (5 bases). V was trimmed by 1 base and J by 11 bases, leaving 14 bases between them. This CDR3 is built from 13 residues. Germline V lookup: CDR1 MDHEN, CDR2 SYDVKM. The CDR3 DNA reads as TGTGCCAGCAGTTTATCTCCCCAGGGAAATGCTTTCTTT. This encodes CASSLSPQGNAFF.

This clone has only a few counts. This rearrangement joins TRBV28 to TRBJ1-5, with 8 bases fitting TRBD1. J gave up 0 bases and V 6 bases, and 4 bases lay outside the gene matches. This CDR3 has 15 residues. Germline-derived CDR1 and CDR2 are MDHEN and SYDVKM. In nucleotides, the CDR3 is TGTGCCAGCAGAGGGACAGGAGTTAGCAATCAGCCCCAGCATTTT. Its protein is CASRGTGVSNQPQHF.

The CDR3 coding sequence is TGTGCCAGCAGTTATTTTCCTGACTCTGGAAACACCATATATTTT. It translates to CASSYFPDSGNTIYF. The chain joins TRBV6-5 to TRBJ1-3; D unclear. V was shortened by 3 bases and J by 0 bases, with 9 bases between the two germline ends. Germline CDR1 is MNHEY and CDR2 is SVGAGI. The CDR3 has 15 amino acids.

The chain couples TRBV9 to TRBJ1-2; 8 nucleotides align to TRBD1. CDR3 size: 15 residues. Germline-derived CDR1 and CDR2 are SGDLS and YYNGEE. Trimming cost V 4 bases and J 0 bases; bases outside gene matches: 5. The CDR3 sequence: CASSLTGESNYGYTF. CDR3 DNA: TGTGCCAGCAGCCTGACAGGGGAATCTAACTATGGCTACACCTTC.

The V call is TRBV27, the J call TRBJ2-1; TRBD1 might be the D (5 bases). Trimming removed 4 bases from V and 9 bases from J, with 10 bases in between. Per germline, CDR1 MNHEY and CDR2 SMNVEV (reference sequence). This CDR3 spans 12 amino acids. CDR3 DNA: TGTGCCAGCAGTTCCTACAGGAGTGAGCAGTTCTTC. Its protein is CASSSYRSEQFF.

The CDR3: CASSSLGDEDTEAFF. The CDR3 DNA follows: TGTGCCAGCAGTTCATTGGGAGATGAAGACACTGAAGCTTTCTTT. The chain has TRBV27 and TRBJ1-1; D call uncertain. From germline, CDR1 is MNHEY and CDR2 SMNVEV (reference sequence). Trimming removed 4 bases from V and 3 bases from J, with 15 bases in between. This CDR3 has 15 amino acids.

This chain connects TRBV9 to TRBJ2-3; 14 positions agree with TRBD2. Trimming took 6 bases from V and 2 from J; bases not matched to a gene: 11. The CDR3 loop spans 18 amino acids. Germline V CDR1 and CDR2: SGDLS, YYNGEE. CDR3 coding DNA: TGTGCCAGCAACCCAGGTGGACTAGCGGGAGGTTTCACAGATACGCAGTATTTT. Amino acid sequence: CASNPGGLAGGFTDTQYF.

The chain recombines TRBV2 with TRBJ2-7, with D unresolved. The germline gives CDR1 SNHLY, CDR2 FYNNEI. The CDR3 runs to 12 residues. V was cut by 6 bases and J by 0 bases, with 6 bases left in between. CDR3 nucleotide sequence: TGTGCCAGCAGAGTCCGCTCCTACGAGCAGTACTTC. It codes for CASRVRSYEQYF. Using reference TRBV2 and TRBJ2-7 for the parts outside the CDR3, the full variable domain is EPEVTQTPSHQVTQMGQEVILRCVPISNHLYFYWYRQILGQKVEFLVSFYNNEISEKSEIFDDQFSVERPDGSNFTLKIRSTKLEDSAMYFCASRVRSYEQYFGPGTRLTVT.

The rearrangement joins TRBV7-9 to TRBJ1-5; D not resolved. The CDR3 runs 12 residues. V was clipped by 1 base and J by 7 bases, with 5 bases between them. Germline loops: CDR1 SEHNR, CDR2 FQNEAQ (reference sequence). CDR3 sequence (DNA): TGTGCCAGCAGCTTAGTGGGCCAGCCCCAGCATTTT. Its protein product is CASSLVGQPQHF.

The V gene is TRBV7-8, the J gene TRBJ2-1, with TRBD2 identical over 7 bases. The CDR3 loop spans 14 amino acids. Germline loops: CDR1 SGHVS, CDR2 FQNEAQ. The V gene end was trimmed by 5 bases and the J gene end by 4 bases; junction bases not matched to a gene: 5. The CDR3 sequence: CASSASGNYNEQFF. The CDR3 coding sequence is TGTGCCAGCAGCGCCAGCGGGAATTACAATGAGCAGTTCTTC.

The chain is built from TRBV5-5 and TRBJ2-5; 11 nucleotides align to TRBD2. The trim removed 0 bases at V and 5 bases at J, leaving 3 bases unmatched. Per the germline V gene, CDR1 is SGHKS and CDR2 is YYEKEE (reference sequence). This CDR3 is 15 amino acids long. CDR3 sequence (DNA): TGTGCCAGCAGCTTGGTCCCTAGCGGGGGGGAGACCCAGTACTTC. This encodes CASSLVPSGGETQYF.

The rearrangement uses TRBV28 and TRBJ1-1; the D gene is possibly TRBD1 (5 bases). The germline V gene encodes CDR1 MDHEN and CDR2 SYDVKM. The CDR3 length is 12 residues. Trimming pared 3 bases from V and 5 bases from J, leaving 7 bases between. The CDR3 bases are TGTGCCAGCAGTTTGAAGGGGACTGAAGCTTTCTTT. This translates into CASSLKGTEAFF. Looking up the rest from reference TRBV28 and TRBJ1-1 gives the full variable domain: DVKVTQSSRYLVKRTGEKVFLECVQDMDHENMFWYRQDPGLGLRLIYFSYDVKMKEKGDIPEGYSVSREKKERFSLILESASTNQTSMYLCASSLKGTEAFFGQGTRLTVV.

This clone was observed a single time. The V and J genes are TRBV18 and TRBJ2-5, with TRBD2 matching 8 bases. The CDR3 spans 13 residues. V lost 4 bases and J lost 4; bases outside the gene matches: 2. Germline V gives CDR1 KGHSH, CDR2 LQKENI. For the CDR3, the DNA is TGTGCCAGCTCACGGACTAGCAGAGAGACCCAGTACTTC. Translation gives CASSRTSRETQYF.

The CDR3 nucleotides are TGTGCCAGCAGCTTGGGGATATACACTGAAGCTTTCTTT. Residues: CASSLGIYTEAFF. The chain recombines TRBV11-2 with TRBJ1-1; D gene uncertain. Germline V gives CDR1 SGHAT, CDR2 FQNNGV. The CDR3 has 13 residues. Deletions cut 3 bases from V and 3 bases from J, with 8 bases between.

This clone is deemed medium-sized. The CDR3 region is CASSLGQGEGEQYF. The DNA of the CDR3 is TGTGCCAGCAGTTTGGGACAGGGAGAAGGCGAGCAGTACTTC. The chain employs TRBV6-1 and TRBJ2-7; 9 bases align to TRBD1. V trimming: 5 bases; J trimming: 6 bases; junction bases outside the gene matches: 8. The CDR3 is 14 amino acids. Germline V CDR1 and CDR2: MNHNS, SASEGT.

The chain links TRBV2 to TRBJ1-6, with a weak D call TRBD1 (6 bases). The CDR3 extends over 14 amino acids. The V gene lost 1 base and the J gene lost 10 bases, with 11 bases spanning the gap. Germline V gene data show CDR1 as SNHLY and CDR2 as FYNNEI. CDR3 in amino acids: CASSEGVRGSPLHF. DNA for the CDR3: TGTGCCAGCAGTGAAGGCGTCAGGGGCTCACCCCTCCACTTT.

This clone was picked up a small number of times. The rearrangement joins TRBV19 to TRBJ2-3; 13 positions agree with TRBD2. J lost 3 bases, V lost 5 bases, and 8 bases had no gene match. Germline-derived CDR1 and CDR2 are LNHDA and SQIVND (reference sequence). The CDR3 is 17 residues long. CDR3 residues: CASSGTSGDDMTDTQYF. The CDR3, as DNA: TGTGCCAGTAGTGGGACTAGCGGGGATGATATGACAGATACGCAGTATTTT.

The chain joins TRBV19 to TRBJ1-2, with 8 bases fitting TRBD1. This CDR3 has 17 amino acids. Germline assignment: CDR1 LNHDA and CDR2 SQIVND (reference sequence). V trimming: 4 bases; J trimming: 4 bases; junction bases outside the gene matches: 14. The CDR3 region is CASSTLPGGITSYGYTF. As DNA, the CDR3 is TGTGCCAGTAGTACCCTGCCAGGGGGCATAACCTCCTATGGCTACACCTTC.

The chain carries TRBV7-9 and TRBJ1-1; D unresolved. This CDR3 is 13 amino acids long. Germline assignment: CDR1 SEHNR and CDR2 FQNEAQ (reference sequence). V lost 5 bases and J lost 5, with 12 bases in between. For the CDR3, the DNA is TGTGCCAGCAGCCCCGAGGAGGGTACTGAAGCTTTCTTT. Translated, it gives CASSPEEGTEAFF.

The V and J genes are TRBV7-9 and TRBJ1-2; the D gene is possibly TRBD1 (6 bases). CDR1 and CDR2 from the germline V gene are SEHNR and FQNEAQ (reference sequence). V was cut by 1 base and J by 5 bases, with 14 bases left in between. This CDR3 region has 15 residues. Here the CDR3 DNA reads TGTGCCAGCAGCTTAGGTGCAGGGGCCTCTTATGGCTACACCTTC. As protein: CASSLGAGASYGYTF.

J is TRBJ2-5 and V is TRBV2; 7 positions match TRBD2. The V segment lost 4 bases and the J segment 4 bases; nucleotides outside the gene matches: 9. Per the germline V gene, CDR1 is SNHLY and CDR2 is FYNNEI. The CDR3 loop spans 15 amino acids. Here the CDR3 DNA reads TGTGCCAGCAGTGTAGTAGGACTAGTCGGAGAGACCCAGTACTTC. Translating gives CASSVVGLVGETQYF.

The chain is built from TRBV27 and TRBJ1-5; D is uncertain. The CDR3 extends over 13 amino acids. The germline gives CDR1 MNHEY, CDR2 SMNVEV (reference sequence). V gave up 6 bases and J gave up 4 bases, with 10 bases separating them. CDR3 sequence: CASSSRWNQPQHF. DNA of the CDR3: TGTGCCAGCAGCTCCCGATGGAATCAGCCCCAGCATTTT.

The CDR3 nucleotides are TGTGCCAGCTCACGAGAGACAGGGGGCACTGAAGCTTTCTTT. Its translation: CASSRETGGTEAFF. The V and J genes are TRBV18 and TRBJ1-1; 9 bases align to TRBD1. Trimming cost V 4 bases and J 4 bases; bases outside gene matches: 4. The CDR3 consists of 14 residues. Looked up from germline, CDR1 is KGHSH and CDR2 is LQKENI.